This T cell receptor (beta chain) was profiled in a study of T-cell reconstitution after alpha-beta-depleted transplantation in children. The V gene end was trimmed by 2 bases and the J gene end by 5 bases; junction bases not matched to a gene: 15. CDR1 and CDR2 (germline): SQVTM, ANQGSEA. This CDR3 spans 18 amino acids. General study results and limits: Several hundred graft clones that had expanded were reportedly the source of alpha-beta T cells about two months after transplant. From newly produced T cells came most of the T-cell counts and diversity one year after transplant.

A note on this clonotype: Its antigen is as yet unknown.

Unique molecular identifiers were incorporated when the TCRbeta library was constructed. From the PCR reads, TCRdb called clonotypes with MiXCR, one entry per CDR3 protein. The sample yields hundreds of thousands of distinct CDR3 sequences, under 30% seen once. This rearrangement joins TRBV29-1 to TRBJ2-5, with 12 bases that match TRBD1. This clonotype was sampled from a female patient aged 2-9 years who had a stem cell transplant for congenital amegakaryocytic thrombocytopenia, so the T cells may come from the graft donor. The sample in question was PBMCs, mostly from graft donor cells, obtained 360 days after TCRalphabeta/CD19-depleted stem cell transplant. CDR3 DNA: TGCAGCGTTGAAAACCACCGCAGGGGGACAGGGGGCGCGGAGACCCAGTACTTC. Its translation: CSVENHRRGTGGAETQYF.